This TCR beta chain was found in a study of OX40 agonist ivuxolimab in advanced cancers. Study as a whole: Clinicians treated patients with ivuxolimab, an agonistic anti-OX40 (CD134) antibody. Over 30% of patients had received prior checkpoint inhibitor therapy. General study points: CD8+ T cells (on average) carried more expanded clones than CD4+ T cells. Some nonresponders additionally presented with little normalized T-cell clonal expansion.

This CDR3 spans 14 amino acids. Germline V gene sequence: CDR1 PRHDT, CDR2 FYEKMQ (reference sequence). Trimming took 7 bases from V and 4 from J, leaving 16 bases between them. A remark on this clone: Its target is unknown.

The repertoire was sequenced with immunoSEQ multiplex PCR; TCRdb's copy has only in-frame clones and lacks some. Counted here are just under 85,000 clones, around four fifths occurring once; the ten biggest clones make up roughly 0.8%. V gene TRBV13 combines with J gene TRBJ1-2; no clear D. The sample here was CD4+ or CD8+ T cells sorted from blood, taken in a trial of the OX40 agonist ivuxolimab. The sequence was obtained from an adult with an advanced solid tumor such as melanoma, head and neck, liver or kidney cancer. CDR3 sequence (DNA): TGTGCCAGCAAGGAACAAACCAACCTCTATGGCTACACCTTC. Residues: CASKEQTNLYGYTF.